This T cell receptor beta chain is drawn from a study of shared clonotypes between healthy human individuals. Cells designated naive CD8 were CD45RO-negative and were positively selected for CCR7, with terminally differentiated effector memory CD45RA+ cells excluded. CDR3 size: 14 residues. Germline CDR1 and CDR2: SGDLS and YYNGEE. V shed 0 bases and J 3 bases; nucleotides not matched to a gene: 2. Clones were sequenced by immunoSEQ multiplex PCR, and TCRdb holds only the in-frame ones, with some missing. The table has 1.5 million to 2.5 million clones, approximately 94% seen once. The V and J genes are TRBV9 and TRBJ1-1, with 7 bases identical to TRBD1. This TCR derives from a man younger than 35 in good health. Sequencing input: naive CD8+ T cells sorted from blood. The CDR3 protein is CASSVETGYTEAFF. The CDR3 bases are TGTGCCAGCAGCGTAGAGACAGGGTACACTGAAGCTTTCTTT.